The 26 T cell receptor beta chains given below trace back to one sample, sequenced in a study of cytomegalovirus exposure and HLA in healthy donors. The PCR employed 60 Vbeta primers together with 13 Jbeta primers. Profiling relied on immunoSEQ multiplex PCR, and the TCRdb table lists in-frame clones only, not all of them. The sample has roughly 39,000 clones, and its top ten clones hold 3% to 4%. Source material: PBMCs. The origin of the receptors is a woman aged 25 to 45 in good health and CMV-seropositive.

The chain recombines TRBV5-1 with TRBJ1-4, with D possibly matching TRBD1 (6 bases). Looked up from germline, CDR1 is SGHRS and CDR2 is YFSETQ. The CDR3 spans 15 residues. V lost 0 bases to trimming and J lost 6 bases, with 12 bases between them. For the CDR3, the DNA is TGCGCCAGCAGCTTGGCAGGGGATTCTTATGAAAAACTGTTTTTT. Translating it yields CASSLAGDSYEKLFF. Based on the CDR3 plus reference TRBV5-1 and TRBJ1-4, the full variable domain is KAGVTQTPRYLIKTRGQQVTLSCSPISGHRSVSWYQQTPGQGLQFLFEYFSETQRNKGNFPGRFSGRQFSNSRSEMNVSTLELGDSALYLCASSLAGDSYEKLFFGSGTQLSVL.

The V gene is TRBV11-2, the J gene TRBJ1-3, with 7 nucleotides matching TRBD1. CDR1 SGHAT and CDR2 FQNNGV come from the germline V gene. The CDR3 is 16 residues long. V gave up 4 bases and J gave up 0 bases; unmatched junction bases: 6. As DNA, the CDR3 is TGTGCCAGCAGCTCTCGGACAGGCAACTCTGGAAACACCATATATTTT. This encodes CASSSRTGNSGNTIYF.

V usage is TRBV30 and J usage is TRBJ2-7, with D possibly being TRBD1 (7 bases). CDR3 length: 14 residues. Germline-derived CDR1 and CDR2 are GTSNPN and SVGIG (reference sequence). V lost 0 bases and J 4 bases, leaving 13 bases between the germline ends. The CDR3 is CAWSVSGGIYEQYF. The DNA of the CDR3 is TGTGCCTGGAGTGTCTCAGGGGGGATATACGAGCAGTACTTC.

The genes are TRBV7-2 and TRBJ2-1, with TRBD2 matching over 13 bases. The V segment lost 4 bases and the J segment 10 bases; nucleotides outside the gene matches: 7. CDR3 length equals 15 residues. Germline V gives CDR1 SGHTA, CDR2 FQGNSA. The CDR3 protein is CASSSRTSGGREQFF. In nucleotides, the CDR3 is TGTGCCAGCAGCTCTAGGACTAGCGGGGGCAGGGAGCAGTTCTTC.

The chain couples TRBV18 to TRBJ1-6; tentative D call: TRBD1 (5 bases). The CDR3 is 14 residues long. Germline values: CDR1 KGHSH, CDR2 LQKENI. Trimming removed 8 bases from V and 5 bases from J, with 13 bases in between. Here the CDR3 reads CASTDRPDNSPLHF. The CDR3 DNA sequence: TGTGCCAGCACTGACAGACCGGATAATTCACCCCTCCACTTT.

The DNA for the CDR3 is TGTGCCAGCAGTTCTCCGACTAGCGGGGGGTTCTACTACGAGCAGTACTTC. This sequence encodes CASSSPTSGGFYYEQYF. J is TRBJ2-7 and V is TRBV28, with TRBD2 matching over 13 bases. Germline V gene lookup returns CDR1 MDHEN and CDR2 SYDVKM. This CDR3 has 17 residues. V gave up 4 bases and J gave up 3 bases; unmatched junction bases: 9.

The V call is TRBV19, the J call TRBJ1-2, with D perhaps matching TRBD1 (6 bases). Per the germline V gene, CDR1 is LNHDA and CDR2 is SQIVND (reference sequence). V was pared by 4 bases and J by 7 bases, with 13 bases between. CDR3 length: 13 residues. The CDR3 here is CASSTQGMGGYTF. CDR3 bases: TGTGCCAGTAGTACCCAGGGGATGGGTGGCTACACCTTC.

V usage is TRBV9 and J usage is TRBJ1-2, with a possible D match to TRBD1 (6 bases). Trimming pared 0 bases from V and 1 base from J, leaving 7 bases between. Germline V gives CDR1 SGDLS, CDR2 YYNGEE. This CDR3 contains 14 residues. The CDR3 protein is CASSVGQDNYGYTF. The CDR3, as DNA: TGTGCCAGCAGCGTAGGACAGGATAACTATGGCTACACCTTC.

The chain uses TRBV7-6 and TRBJ2-7, with 7 bases fitting TRBD1. Germline trimming cut 5 bases from V and 5 bases from J; bases unmatched to any gene: 12. The CDR3 contains 15 residues. The germline CDR1 and CDR2 sequences are SGHVS and FNYEAQ. The CDR3 is CASSTSTGRRHEQYF. CDR3 coding DNA: TGTGCCAGCAGCACTTCGACAGGGCGAAGGCACGAGCAGTACTTC.

This rearrangement joins TRBV5-1 to TRBJ1-3; 7 positions agree with TRBD1. This CDR3 spans 15 amino acids. Germline values: CDR1 SGHRS, CDR2 YFSETQ. The ends lost 0 bases at V and 7 bases at J; junction bases unmatched: 7. CDR3 sequence reads: CASSLEGGWENTIYF. CDR3 bases: TGCGCCAGCAGCTTGGAAGGGGGCTGGGAGAACACCATATATTTT.

This chain links TRBV28 with TRBJ1-2, with 10 bases aligning to TRBD1. Germline CDR1 and CDR2: MDHEN and SYDVKM. V gave up 6 bases and J gave up 4 bases; unmatched junction bases: 8. The CDR3 consists of 15 residues. CDR3 DNA: TGTGCCAGCAGCAAACCGGGACAGGGGAGCTATGGCTACACCTTC. Translating gives CASSKPGQGSYGYTF.

The chain's CDR3 is CASSPRQNYYGYTF. The CDR3 DNA is TGTGCCAGTAGTCCCCGACAGAATTACTATGGCTACACCTTC. This chain uses TRBV19 with TRBJ1-2; possible D gene TRBD1, 5 bases. V lost 5 bases and J lost 3, with 13 bases in between. This CDR3 spans 14 amino acids. Germline CDR1 and CDR2: LNHDA and SQIVND (reference sequence).

J is TRBJ1-2 and V is TRBV7-2, with 11 bases aligning to TRBD1. This CDR3 is built from 17 residues. Trimming at V came to 3 bases and at J to 1 base, leaving 7 bases not matched to a gene. Germline V gene lookup returns CDR1 SGHTA and CDR2 FQGNSA. The CDR3 sequence: CASSFWTGGDYNYGYTF. DNA of the CDR3: TGTGCCAGCAGCTTCTGGACAGGGGGCGACTATAACTATGGCTACACCTTC.

The chain couples TRBV6-1 to TRBJ1-1; 8 nucleotides match TRBD1. CDR3 size: 11 residues. Trimming cost V 6 bases and J 14 bases; bases outside gene matches: 8. From germline, CDR1 is MNHNS and CDR2 SASEGT. The CDR3 region is CASRTGALWFF. The CDR3 coding sequence is TGTGCCAGCAGGACAGGGGCCTTGTGGTTCTTT.

This chain links TRBV5-1 with TRBJ1-1; D remains ambiguous. The CDR3 sequence is 15 residues long. Trimming removed 4 bases at V and 1 base at J, with 14 bases between. CDR1 and CDR2 from the germline V gene are SGHRS and YFSETQ. The CDR3 coding sequence is TGCGCCAGCAGCCTAGAAGGCTCCTCGAACACTGAAGCTTTCTTT. Its translation: CASSLEGSSNTEAFF.

The chain couples TRBV7-6 to TRBJ1-1; 10 bases map to TRBD1. This CDR3 comprises 14 residues. Germline-derived CDR1 and CDR2 are SGHVS and FNYEAQ. V trimming: 5 bases; J trimming: 5 bases; junction bases outside the gene matches: 5. The CDR3 loop reads CASSVDRGHTEAFF. CDR3 in DNA: TGTGCCAGCAGCGTAGACAGGGGGCATACTGAAGCTTTCTTT.

This chain connects TRBV5-1 to TRBJ2-7; 9 bases map to TRBD1. The CDR3 contains 15 residues. The germline V gene encodes CDR1 SGHRS and CDR2 YFSETQ. Unmatched junction bases numbered 7, after V lost 3 bases and J lost 3 bases. CDR3 coding DNA: TGCGCCAGCAGCTATCAACAGGGGGCCTTCTACGAGCAGTACTTC. Translated: CASSYQQGAFYEQYF.

The chain has TRBV6-5 and TRBJ1-2; D perhaps matches TRBD1 (5 bases). CDR1 is MNHEY and CDR2 is SVGAGI in the germline V gene. V dropped 10 bases and J dropped 5 bases, with 11 bases sitting between them. This CDR3 comprises 11 residues. Here the CDR3 reads CATQGGYGYTF. In nucleotides, the CDR3 is TGTGCCACCCAGGGAGGGTATGGCTACACCTTC.

The CDR3 DNA sequence: TGTGCCACCAGCAGCGGACAGGCCCGCAATCAGCCCCAGCATTTT. This translates into CATSSGQARNQPQHF. The chain has TRBV15 and TRBJ1-5; 7 bases fit TRBD1. The CDR3 has 15 residues. Germline loops: CDR1 LNHNV, CDR2 YYDKDF (reference sequence). The ends lost 3 bases at V and 2 bases at J; junction bases unmatched: 4.

V gene TRBV9 combines with J gene TRBJ2-5; 7 positions match TRBD1. This CDR3 is 14 amino acids long. V trimming: 4 bases; J trimming: 2 bases; junction bases outside the gene matches: 5. Germline CDR1 reads SGDLS; CDR2 reads YYNGEE. DNA for the CDR3: TGTGCCAGCAGCCCGCCGGGACAGCAAGAGACCCAGTACTTC. Residues: CASSPPGQQETQYF.

The chain links TRBV6-5 to TRBJ2-1; 9 bases map to TRBD1. Losses at the gene ends were 0 bases for V and 6 bases for J; bases not matched to a gene: 3. The CDR3 has 15 amino acids. Germline assignment: CDR1 MNHEY and CDR2 SVGAGI. The CDR3 sequence is CASSYSSTGGNEQFF. CDR3 DNA: TGTGCCAGCAGTTACTCGTCGACAGGGGGCAATGAGCAGTTCTTC.

The genes are TRBV29-1 and TRBJ2-5; 9 positions agree with TRBD1. V lost 6 bases, J lost 5 bases, and 7 bases stayed unmatched. In germline, CDR1 is SQVTM, CDR2 ANQGSEA. The CDR3 consists of 13 residues. CDR3 nucleotide sequence: TGCAGCGTAAACAGGGGGCTATTGGAGACCCAGTACTTC. It is translated as CSVNRGLLETQYF.

This sequence joins TRBV13 and TRBJ1-2; TRBD1 matches at 8 bases. From germline, CDR1 is PRHDT and CDR2 FYEKMQ (reference sequence). There are 14 residues in the CDR3. V gave up 4 bases and J gave up 5 bases; unmatched junction bases: 6. CDR3 amino acids: CASSYRTGSYGYTF. CDR3 DNA: TGTGCCAGCAGCTATCGGACAGGGTCTTATGGCTACACCTTC.

The rearrangement uses TRBV6-1 and TRBJ1-3; the match to TRBD1 covers 8 bases. This CDR3 is built from 15 residues. V was clipped by 7 bases and J by 4 bases; unmatched bases: 9. Germline CDR1 MNHNS, CDR2 SASEGT. The CDR3 DNA is TGTGCCAGCATCCCCGTGGGACAGGCCGGAAACACCATATATTTT. Translated, it gives CASIPVGQAGNTIYF.

This chain connects TRBV5-1 to TRBJ1-3; D is undetermined. The V gene lost 0 bases and the J gene lost 0 bases, with 4 bases spanning the gap. This CDR3 region has 14 residues. The germline V gene encodes CDR1 SGHRS and CDR2 YFSETQ. Written as DNA, the CDR3 is TGCGCCAGCAGCTTGGGGAGCTCTGGAAACACCATATATTTT. Protein sequence: CASSLGSSGNTIYF.

The chain joins TRBV4-1 to TRBJ2-5; 9 positions match TRBD2. V lost 1 base to trimming and J lost 1 base; unmatched junction nucleotides: 4. The V gene's germline CDR1 is MGHRA and CDR2 YSYEKL. This CDR3 has 16 residues. For the CDR3, the DNA is TGCGCCAGCAGCCAAGCGCGGGGGGGCCCCCAAGAGACCCAGTACTTC. Protein sequence: CASSQARGGPQETQYF.